What follows are 30 T cell receptor beta chains derived from one specimen sequenced in a study of T cells after yellow fever vaccination. TCRdb passed the 5' RACE reads through MiXCR, listing each CDR3 protein once. The table has about 320,000 distinct CDR3 sequences, around 4.3% seen once. The sample was PBMCs, taken 15 days after the yellow fever booster vaccination. The receptors originated from a young man who received the YFV17D yellow fever vaccine.

This clonotype was counted at least ten times. The junction shows a germline mismatch at one end, possibly a read error. The gene calls are TRBV7-6 and TRBJ1-1; 8 nucleotides agree with TRBD1. CDR3 length: 15 amino acids. CDR1 is SGHVS and CDR2 is FNYEAQ in the germline V gene. The DNA of the CDR3 is TGTGCCAGCAGCTTAGGACAGGGGATGAACACTGAAGCCTTCTTT. Translation: CASSLGQGMNTEAFF.

The sample holds many counts of this clonotype. DNA of the CDR3: TGCAGTGCTAGCTTGCCTGGGCAGCGCTACGAGCAGTACGTC. This translates into CSASLPGQRYEQYV. This chain links TRBV20-1 with TRBJ2-7; D is undetermined. V was cut by 3 bases and J by 3 bases, with 15 bases left in between. The CDR3 extends over 14 amino acids. Germline V gene sequence: CDR1 DFQATT, CDR2 SNEGSKA (reference sequence).

This clonotype has at least ten counts. This chain links TRBV7-2 with TRBJ2-5, with D unclear. The CDR3 has 15 amino acids. Germline V CDR1 and CDR2: SGHTA, FQGNSA. V dropped 1 base and J dropped 2 bases, with 11 bases sitting between them. Written as DNA, the CDR3 is TGTGCCAGCAGCTTAGTAGTGGGCCCACAAGAGACCCAGTACTTC. This encodes CASSLVVGPQETQYF.

At least ten counts were recorded for this clonotype. This rearrangement joins TRBV12-5 to TRBJ2-7, with D perhaps TRBD2 (6 bases). CDR1 and CDR2 from the germline V gene are LGHNT and FRNRAP. V dropped 2 bases and J dropped 12 bases, with 20 bases sitting between them. This CDR3 region has 14 residues. CDR3 sequence reads: CASGLTVSSADPYF. The CDR3 bases are TGTGCTAGTGGTTTGACAGTTTCTAGCGCCGATCCGTACTTC.

This clonotype showed up just a few times. V usage is TRBV27 and J usage is TRBJ2-1; D may be TRBD2 (5 bases). V gave up 5 bases and J gave up 9 bases, with 14 bases separating them. The CDR3 is 13 amino acids. Germline-derived CDR1 and CDR2 are MNHEY and SMNVEV (reference sequence). The CDR3 sequence is CASSHRGVGEQFF. The CDR3 DNA reads TGTGCCAGCAGTCACCGGGGAGTTGGTGAGCAGTTCTTC.

The CDR3 sequence: CSVEDARYLNTEAFF. The CDR3 DNA reads as TGCAGCGTTGAAGATGCCAGATACCTGAACACTGAAGCTTTCTTT. J is TRBJ1-1 and V is TRBV29-1; D is undetermined. The CDR3 extends over 15 amino acids. Germline CDR1 and CDR2: SQVTM and ANQGSEA. The V end was cut by 0 bases, the J end by 0 bases, with 11 bases between.

The chain couples TRBV5-1 to TRBJ2-1, with a possible D match to TRBD2 (6 bases). Trimming removed 3 bases at V and 0 bases at J, with 10 bases between. CDR3 length: 15 residues. Germline assignment: CDR1 SGHRS and CDR2 YFSETQ. The DNA for the CDR3 is TGCGCCAGCAGCTGGGGGGAGAGCTCCTACAATGAGCAGTTCTTC. Translated, it gives CASSWGESSYNEQFF.

The chain has TRBV5-5 and TRBJ2-7, with a weak D call TRBD1 (5 bases). V lost 5 bases and J lost 11, with 23 bases in between. CDR1 is SGHKS and CDR2 is YYEKEE in the germline V gene (reference sequence). The CDR3 is made up of 14 amino acids. The DNA for the CDR3 is TGTGCCAGCAGGGACACTACCGGCCCGAGGTGGAAGTACTTC. Translating gives CASRDTTGPRWKYF.

This clonotype was counted a few times. The chain uses TRBV18 and TRBJ2-3; 12 bases are shared with TRBD2. With 5 bases clipped from V and 9 bases from J, the junction kept 15 bases outside the gene matches. The CDR3 length is 17 residues. Germline lookup yields CDR1 KGHSH and CDR2 LQKENI. The CDR3 reads CASSSTSGGPSVGTQYF. CDR3 bases: TGTGCCAGCTCATCGACTAGCGGGGGTCCTTCGGTGGGAACGCAGTATTTT.

The chain is built from TRBV18 and TRBJ2-4; TRBD1 matches 8 bases. The CDR3 covers 16 residues. J was trimmed by 3 bases and V by 7 bases; bases with no gene match: 11. Germline CDR1 is KGHSH and CDR2 is LQKENI. The CDR3 loop is CASFPQTGASKNIQYF. The CDR3, as DNA: TGTGCCAGCTTCCCACAGACAGGGGCGAGCAAAAACATTCAGTACTTC.

This clonotype has just a few counts. The chain recombines TRBV4-3 with TRBJ2-3; D is undetermined. Per germline, CDR1 LGHNA and CDR2 YSLEER. V was clipped by 7 bases and J by 2 bases, with 10 bases between them. There are 13 residues in the CDR3. The CDR3 loop is CASTVAYTDTQYF. The CDR3 coding sequence is TGCGCCAGCACAGTCGCTTACACAGATACGCAGTATTTT.

The rearrangement links TRBV29-1 to TRBJ1-1, with 7 bases that match TRBD1. The J segment lost 0 bases and the V segment lost 8 bases, leaving 9 bases of the junction unmatched. CDR3 length equals 14 residues. The germline CDR1 and CDR2 sequences are SQVTM and ANQGSEA. The chain's CDR3 is CSTSGGTVNTEAFF. The CDR3 DNA reads as TGCAGCACCTCCGGGGGGACAGTGAACACTGAAGCTTTCTTT.

This clonotype was seen a handful of times. V is TRBV30 and J is TRBJ1-5, with no clear D. The CDR3 consists of 14 residues. Per the germline V gene, CDR1 is GTSNPN and CDR2 is SVGIG (reference sequence). The germline V and J ends were trimmed by 1 base and 0 bases, with 7 bases remaining between them. The CDR3 DNA follows: TGTGCCTGGAGTGGAACCTATAGCAATCAGCCCCAGCATTTT. Encoded protein: CAWSGTYSNQPQHF.

This clonotype was seen a handful of times. The rearrangement uses TRBV11-2 and TRBJ1-5; D is undetermined. This CDR3 region has 15 residues. The ends were cut back, 1 base at V and 2 bases at J, with 9 bases in the middle. Germline values: CDR1 SGHAT, CDR2 FQNNGV. For the CDR3, the DNA is TGTGCCAGCAGCTTAGGAGTGACGGGCAATCAGCCCCAGCATTTT. Protein sequence: CASSLGVTGNQPQHF.

There are many counts of this clonotype. The CDR3 region is CASSLWTARGEQYV. The CDR3 DNA is TGTGCCAGCAGTTTATGGACAGCCCGGGGCGAGCAGTACGTC. The V call is TRBV28, the J call TRBJ2-7; perhaps D is TRBD1 or TRBD2 (5 bases each). The ends were cut back, 0 bases at V and 6 bases at J, with 12 bases in the middle. Germline V gene data show CDR1 as MDHEN and CDR2 as SYDVKM. The CDR3 contains 14 residues.

The sample holds a few counts of this clonotype. The V and J genes are TRBV12-3 or TRBV12-4 and TRBJ2-2, with D perhaps TRBD1 (6 bases). Trimming took off 8 bases at V and 6 bases at J, with 13 bases between the two ends. This CDR3 has 13 residues. The CDR3 DNA is TGTGCCAGCTCTCCAGGGGTGCCCGGGGAGCTGTTTTTT. It yields the protein CASSPGVPGELFF.

In its sample, this clonotype was seen a few times. Here the CDR3 reads CASSLAGPGRLRSNYGYTF. CDR3 DNA sequence: TGTGCCAGCAGCTTAGCAGGTCCGGGCAGGTTGAGATCTAACTATGGCTACACCTTC. This chain links TRBV7-2 with TRBJ1-2; D call uncertain. The CDR3 loop spans 19 amino acids. Germline V gene lookup returns CDR1 SGHTA and CDR2 FQGNSA. V dropped 0 bases and J dropped 0 bases, with 20 bases sitting between them.

This chain joins TRBV11-2 and TRBJ1-2; 12 bases map to TRBD1. Per germline, CDR1 SGHAT and CDR2 FQNNGV. This CDR3 spans 13 amino acids. The J segment lost 7 bases and the V segment lost 5 bases, leaving 2 bases of the junction unmatched. The CDR3 DNA reads as TGTGCCAGCAGCGGGGACAGGGGGCTTGGCTACACCTTC. Protein sequence: CASSGDRGLGYTF.

In this sample, this clonotype turned up many times. V and J are TRBV6-2 or TRBV6-3 and TRBJ2-5; the match to TRBD2 covers 9 bases. Per germline, CDR1 MNHEY and CDR2 SVGEGT. CDR3 size: 17 residues. V lost 2 bases and J lost 1; bases outside the gene matches: 8. This CDR3 is CASSYHDPGLAQETQYF. The CDR3 bases are TGTGCCAGCAGTTACCACGACCCGGGACTAGCCCAAGAGACCCAGTACTTC.

This clonotype was detected many times. The chain joins TRBV7-9 to TRBJ2-7, with a possible D match to TRBD2 (6 bases). The germline V gene encodes CDR1 SEHNR and CDR2 FQNEAQ (reference sequence). This CDR3 is 12 amino acids long. Trimming cost V 4 bases and J 7 bases, with 11 bases left between them. CDR3 amino acids: CASSWTTPEQYV. CDR3 coding DNA: TGTGCCAGCAGCTGGACTACACCGGAGCAGTACGTC.

V is TRBV7-9 and J is TRBJ1-5, with D hard to call. Trimming took 0 bases from V and 5 from J, leaving 8 bases between them. The CDR3 contains 14 residues. Germline V CDR1 and CDR2: SEHNR, FQNEAQ (reference sequence). CDR3 DNA: TGTGCCAGCAGCTTAGCTGACGGTTATCAGCCCCAGCATTTT. Its translation is CASSLADGYQPQHF. Full variable domain (outside the CDR3, taken from reference TRBV7-9 and TRBJ1-5): DTGVSQNPRHKITKRGQNVTFRCDPISEHNRLYWYRQTLGQGPEFLTYFQNEAQLEKSRLLSDRFSAERPKGSFSTLEIQRTEQGDSAMYLCASSLADGYQPQHFGDGTRLSIL.

This clonotype showed up many times. The chain couples TRBV24-1 to TRBJ1-5; D is perhaps TRBD1 (5 bases). V was shortened by 4 bases and J by 0 bases, with 21 bases between the two germline ends. CDR3 length: 19 amino acids. Per germline, CDR1 KGHDR and CDR2 SFDVKD. The CDR3 DNA is TGTGCCACCAGTGACTCAACTCCGGGACGGATGTATAGCAATCAGCCCCAGCATTTT. Protein sequence: CATSDSTPGRMYSNQPQHF.

The chain employs TRBV4-1 and TRBJ1-2; D possibly corresponds to TRBD1 (6 bases). Germline V gene lookup returns CDR1 MGHRA and CDR2 YSYEKL. The CDR3 is 16 residues long. V was cut by 1 base and J by 5 bases, with 17 bases left in between. CDR3 in DNA: TGCGCCAGCAGCCAAGGCGGGAGCGGGGGGCATTATGGCTACACCTTC. It codes for CASSQGGSGGHYGYTF.

This clonotype was seen at least ten times. The chain is built from TRBV5-6 and TRBJ1-1, with a tentative D call TRBD1 (5 bases). The CDR3 length is 12 residues. In germline, CDR1 is SGHDT, CDR2 YYEEEE. The ends were cut back, 5 bases at V and 4 bases at J, with 9 bases in the middle. CDR3 loop: CASSPGVTEAFF. The CDR3 DNA reads TGTGCCAGCAGTCCGGGGGTCACTGAAGCTTTCTTT.

This clonotype was seen at least ten times. The V call is TRBV5-1, the J call TRBJ1-1, with D perhaps TRBD1 (6 bases). The CDR3 is 16 residues long. V was trimmed by 0 bases and J by 1 base, leaving 13 bases between them. Germline V gene data show CDR1 as SGHRS and CDR2 as YFSETQ. The CDR3 sequence is CASSLAEDRSNTEAFF. In nucleotides, the CDR3 is TGCGCCAGCAGCTTGGCCGAGGACAGATCGAACACTGAAGCTTTCTTT.

The V and J genes are TRBV30 and TRBJ1-1; D remains unclear. V lost 0 bases and J lost 4, with 6 bases in between. The CDR3 is 12 residues long. Germline CDR1 and CDR2: GTSNPN and SVGIG (reference sequence). The CDR3 reads CAWSVGPTEAFF. Written as DNA, the CDR3 is TGTGCCTGGAGTGTAGGGCCCACTGAAGCTTTCTTT. Using reference TRBV30 and TRBJ1-1 for the parts outside the CDR3, the full variable domain is SQTIHQWPATLVQPVGSPLSLECTVEGTSNPNLYWYRQAAGRGLQLLFYSVGIGQISSEVPQNLSASRPQDRQFILSSKKLLLSDSGFYLCAWSVGPTEAFFGQGTRLTVV.

This sequence joins TRBV11-2 and TRBJ2-3; D may be TRBD1 or TRBD2 (5 bases each). CDR1 and CDR2 from the germline V gene are SGHAT and FQNNGV. Trimming shortened V by 6 bases and J by 1 base, and 29 bases separated the two germline ends. CDR3 size: 20 residues. The CDR3 nucleotides read TGTGCCAGCAGTCCCGATAGCTGGGACCGAACGCACATCCGCACAGATACGCAGTATTTT. It is translated as CASSPDSWDRTHIRTDTQYF.

This clonotype came up a few times. The V and J genes are TRBV12-3 or TRBV12-4 and TRBJ1-6; D gene uncertain. The V end lost 3 bases, the J end lost 10 bases, and 7 bases lay between the germline ends. The CDR3 is 12 residues long. CDR3 amino acids: CASSLAPSPLHF. CDR3 coding DNA: TGTGCCAGCAGTTTGGCCCCCTCACCCCTCCACTTT.

This clonotype was counted ten times or more. V usage is TRBV3-2 and J usage is TRBJ2-4. TRBV3-2 is listed as a pseudogene. The CDR3 contains 15 residues. CDR3 residues: CASSQTILAKNIQYF. The CDR3 region has the DNA TGTGCCAGCAGCCAGACGATATTAGCCAAAAACATTCAGTACTTC.

This clonotype has a handful of counts. The rearrangement joins TRBV7-6 to TRBJ2-3, with D uncertain. Germline V gene sequence: CDR1 SGHVS, CDR2 FNYEAQ. The V gene lost 7 bases and the J gene lost 1 base, with 6 bases spanning the gap. The CDR3 length is 12 residues. CDR3 in DNA: TGTGCCAGCACCCGGGGCACAGATACGCAGTATTTT. As protein: CASTRGTDTQYF.